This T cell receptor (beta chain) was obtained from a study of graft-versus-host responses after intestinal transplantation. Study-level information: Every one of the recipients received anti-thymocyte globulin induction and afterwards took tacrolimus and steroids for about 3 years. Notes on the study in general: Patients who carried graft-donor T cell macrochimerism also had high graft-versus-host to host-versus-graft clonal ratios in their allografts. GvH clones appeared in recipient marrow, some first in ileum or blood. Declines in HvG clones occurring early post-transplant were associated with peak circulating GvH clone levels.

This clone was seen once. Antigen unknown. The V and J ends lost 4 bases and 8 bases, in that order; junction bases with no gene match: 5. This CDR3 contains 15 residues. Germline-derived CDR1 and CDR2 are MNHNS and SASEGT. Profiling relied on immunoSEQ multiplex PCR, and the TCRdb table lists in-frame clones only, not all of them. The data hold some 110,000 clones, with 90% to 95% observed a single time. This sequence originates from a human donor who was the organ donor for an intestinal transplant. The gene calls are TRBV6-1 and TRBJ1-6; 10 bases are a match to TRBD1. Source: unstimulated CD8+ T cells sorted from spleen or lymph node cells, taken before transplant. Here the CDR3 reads CASSGRDRGYSPLHF. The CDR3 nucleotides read TGTGCCAGCAGTGGCCGGGACAGGGGTTATTCACCCCTCCACTTT.